This entry lists 18 T cell receptor beta chains sequenced from one sample in a study of shared clonotypes between healthy human individuals. The naive CD8 population came from CD45RO-negative cells selected for CCR7, without terminally differentiated effector memory CD45RA+ cells. Repertoires were generated with immunoSEQ multiplex PCR, while TCRdb's copy carries only in-frame clones and drops some. The profile covers 1.5 million to 2.5 million clones, with about 94% appearing a single time and roughly 1% taken by the ten largest. The sequencing input was naive CD8+ T cells sorted from blood. The receptors come from a man between 18 and 35 years old in good health.

CDR3 in DNA: TGTGCCAGCAGCGAACAGGGTTATAGCAATCAGCCCCAGCATTTT. Amino acid sequence: CASSEQGYSNQPQHF. The chain has TRBV6-5 and TRBJ1-5, with D possibly being TRBD1 (6 bases). The CDR3 has 15 amino acids. V shed 6 bases and J shed 0 bases, with 12 bases lying between them. From germline, CDR1 is MNHEY and CDR2 SVGAGI.

The chain links TRBV2 to TRBJ2-1; D unclear. V was pared by 7 bases and J by 10 bases, with 14 bases between. This CDR3 has 12 residues. CDR1 and CDR2 (germline): SNHLY, FYNNEI. CDR3 nucleotide sequence: TGTGCCAGCAAAGATGGGTTCGGGGAGCAGTTCTTC. Its protein is CASKDGFGEQFF.

The V call is TRBV27, the J call TRBJ1-1; maybe TRBD1 (6 bases). CDR3 length: 12 amino acids. V lost 4 bases and J lost 11, with 14 bases in between. Germline V gene sequence: CDR1 MNHEY, CDR2 SMNVEV (reference sequence). The CDR3 coding sequence is TGTGCCAGCAGTTCCGGACAGTCAAAGGCTTTCTTT. As protein: CASSSGQSKAFF.

This sequence joins TRBV7-9 and TRBJ2-1, with 7 positions matching TRBD2. V lost 6 bases to trimming and J lost 1 base; unmatched junction nucleotides: 9. Germline CDR1 is SEHNR and CDR2 is FQNEAQ (reference sequence). The CDR3 has 16 amino acids. CDR3 nucleotide sequence: TGTGCCAGCAGGCTACTCGGGGGAGGGTCCTACAATGAGCAGTTCTTC. It is translated as CASRLLGGGSYNEQFF.

The chain carries TRBV28 and TRBJ1-2; 10 nucleotides align to TRBD1. This CDR3 has 15 amino acids. The V gene's germline CDR1 is MDHEN and CDR2 SYDVKM. Unmatched junction bases numbered 10, after V lost 4 bases and J lost 8 bases. The DNA of the CDR3 is TGTGCCAGCAGTTCCTGGACAGGGGGGCAAAGGGGCTACACCTTC. Its protein product is CASSSWTGGQRGYTF.

CDR3 region: CATSSSSRIAADTQYF. CDR3 nucleotides: TGTGCCACCAGCTCCTCTAGTCGTATTGCAGCAGATACGCAGTATTTT. This chain links TRBV15 with TRBJ2-3; D remains unclear. Trimming pared 5 bases from V and 4 bases from J, leaving 19 bases between. CDR1 is LNHNV and CDR2 is YYDKDF in the germline V gene (reference sequence). This CDR3 is 16 amino acids long.

V is TRBV29-1 and J is TRBJ2-5, with TRBD2 as a possible D gene (5 bases). Germline-derived CDR1 and CDR2 are SQVTM and ANQGSEA. The CDR3 consists of 14 residues. V shed 1 base and J shed 2 bases, with 11 bases lying between them. This CDR3 is CSVEVLVNQETQYF. The CDR3 DNA reads as TGCAGCGTTGAAGTACTAGTTAATCAAGAGACCCAGTACTTC.

The chain is built from TRBV7-8 and TRBJ2-1, with 11 bases identical to TRBD1. CDR1 and CDR2 (germline): SGHVS, FQNEAQ. Trimming removed 4 bases from V and 5 bases from J; junction bases left unmatched: 4. The CDR3 is 15 residues long. CDR3 amino acids: CASSSGQGAHNEQFF. CDR3 nucleotides: TGTGCCAGCAGCTCTGGACAGGGGGCGCACAATGAGCAGTTCTTC.

The chain links TRBV4-1 to TRBJ2-2, with TRBD2 matching over 9 bases. Germline V gives CDR1 MGHRA, CDR2 YSYEKL. This CDR3 region has 16 residues. The V and J ends lost 0 bases and 5 bases, in that order; junction bases with no gene match: 4. The CDR3 DNA is TGCGCCAGCAGCCAAGAACTAGCGGGTGGGACCGGGGAGCTGTTTTTT. Its protein product is CASSQELAGGTGELFF.

The chain joins TRBV9 to TRBJ2-2, with 9 bases identical to TRBD2. The V and J ends lost 3 bases and 8 bases, in that order; junction bases with no gene match: 2. Germline V gene sequence: CDR1 SGDLS, CDR2 YYNGEE. This CDR3 region has 13 residues. The CDR3 loop is CASSDSGGGELFF. The CDR3 coding sequence is TGTGCCAGCAGCGATAGCGGGGGAGGGGAGCTGTTTTTT.

CDR3 DNA: TGTGCCAGCAGTGAAAAACTAGCGGGGGGGTTCTGGGATTACAATGAGCAGTTCTTC. This sequence encodes CASSEKLAGGFWDYNEQFF. V gene TRBV2 combines with J gene TRBJ2-1; 13 positions agree with TRBD2. The CDR3 is 19 residues long. Germline CDR1 SNHLY, CDR2 FYNNEI. Trimming took 2 bases from V and 4 from J; bases not matched to a gene: 11.

Notes on this clone: The sample has other DNA sequences that encode this CDR3 too. The genes are TRBV9 and TRBJ2-7, with 7 nucleotides matching TRBD1. This CDR3 spans 15 amino acids. V lost 0 bases and J lost 4; bases outside the gene matches: 7. Per the germline V gene, CDR1 is SGDLS and CDR2 is YYNGEE. CDR3 sequence reads: CASSVGSGRGYEQYF. CDR3 bases: TGTGCCAGCAGCGTAGGATCGGGCAGGGGGTACGAGCAGTACTTC.

The V and J genes are TRBV6-1 and TRBJ2-7; TRBD2 is a possible D gene (7 bases). CDR3 length: 15 amino acids. With 3 bases removed from V and 2 bases from J, the gap between germline ends came to 14 bases. CDR1 is MNHNS, CDR2 SASEGT, per germline. CDR3 DNA sequence: TGTGCCAGCAGTGAGGGGGCTAGCGGCCCCTACGAGCAGTACTTC. Translated: CASSEGASGPYEQYF.

Turning to this clone: Different DNA sequences within this sample yield the same CDR3. CDR3 sequence: CSGTANTGELFF. CDR3 nucleotides: TGCAGCGGGACAGCCAACACCGGGGAGCTGTTTTTT. The chain uses TRBV29-1 and TRBJ2-2; a weak D match, TRBD1 (6 bases). CDR1 is SQVTM and CDR2 is ANQGSEA in the germline V gene. The V end lost 7 bases, the J end lost 2 bases, and 8 bases lay between the germline ends. CDR3 size: 12 residues.

Concerning this clone itself: Other nucleotide sequences in the sample specify the same CDR3. This chain uses TRBV7-8 with TRBJ2-7, with D possibly being TRBD1 or TRBD2 (6 bases each). Deletions cut 3 bases from V and 4 bases from J, with 10 bases between. The CDR3 has 13 amino acids. CDR1 is SGHVS and CDR2 is FQNEAQ in the germline V gene. The CDR3 is CASSFRGRYEQYF. DNA of the CDR3: TGTGCCAGCAGCTTTCGGGGGCGGTACGAGCAGTACTTC.

V and J are TRBV7-9 and TRBJ2-2; the D is unclear. Germline V CDR1 and CDR2: SEHNR, FQNEAQ (reference sequence). The CDR3 length is 14 residues. V was shortened by 4 bases and J by 1 base, with 7 bases between the two germline ends. CDR3 sequence reads: CASSSSENTGELFF. Here the CDR3 DNA reads TGTGCCAGCAGCTCGTCGGAGAACACCGGGGAGCTGTTTTTT.

This clone was observed a single time. This rearrangement joins TRBV19 to TRBJ2-2; D is unclear. Trimming pared 7 bases from V and 8 bases from J, leaving 8 bases between. The germline V gene encodes CDR1 LNHDA and CDR2 SQIVND (reference sequence). The CDR3 has 11 amino acids. The CDR3 loop is CASTISGELFF. CDR3 bases: TGTGCCAGTACAATCTCGGGGGAGCTGTTTTTT. The whole variable domain, remainder taken from reference TRBV19 and TRBJ2-2, is DGGITQSPKYLFRKEGQNVTLSCEQNLNHDAMYWYRQDPGQGLRLIYYSQIVNDFQKGDIAEGYSVSREKKESFPLTVTSAQKNPTAFYLCASTISGELFFGEGSRLTVL.

In DNA, the CDR3 is TGCGCCAGCAGCCTCACCCCTTCAACTAGCGGGAGGGCCTACGAGCAGTACTTC. Translating gives CASSLTPSTSGRAYEQYF. The chain uses TRBV4-1 and TRBJ2-7, with 13 bases matching TRBD2. The germline V gene encodes CDR1 MGHRA and CDR2 YSYEKL. V gave up 4 bases and J gave up 2 bases; unmatched junction bases: 11. This CDR3 has 18 residues.